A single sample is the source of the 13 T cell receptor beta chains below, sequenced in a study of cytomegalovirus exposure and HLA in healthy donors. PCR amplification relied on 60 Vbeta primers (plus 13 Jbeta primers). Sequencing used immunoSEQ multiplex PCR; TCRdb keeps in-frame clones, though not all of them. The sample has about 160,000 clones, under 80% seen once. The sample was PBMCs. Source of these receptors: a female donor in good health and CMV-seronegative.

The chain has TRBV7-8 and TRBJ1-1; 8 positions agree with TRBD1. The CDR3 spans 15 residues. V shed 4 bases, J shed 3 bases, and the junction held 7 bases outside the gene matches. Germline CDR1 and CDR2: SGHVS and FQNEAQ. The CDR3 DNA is TGTGCCAGCAGCTCCCGGGACAGGCGGGACACTGAAGCTTTCTTT. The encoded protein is CASSSRDRRDTEAFF.

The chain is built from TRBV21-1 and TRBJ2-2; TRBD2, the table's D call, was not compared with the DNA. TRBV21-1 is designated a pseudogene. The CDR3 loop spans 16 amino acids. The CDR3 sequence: CASSKEEGGNTRELFF. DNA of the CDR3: TGTGCCAGCAGCAAAGAGGAGGGGGGGAACACCAGGGAGCTGTTTTTT.

The CDR3 sequence: CASSFGNDRPSNQPQHF. CDR3 DNA: TGTGCCAGCAGCTTTGGGAACGACAGGCCGAGCAATCAGCCCCAGCATTTT. The chain is built from TRBV7-4 and TRBJ1-5, with D possibly matching TRBD1 (6 bases). The CDR3 runs to 17 residues. Per germline, CDR1 SGHVT and CDR2 SQSDAQ. V lost 3 bases to trimming and J lost 1 base, with 16 bases between them. Complete variable domain (other parts from reference TRBV7-4 and TRBJ1-5): GAGVSQSPRYKVAKRGRDVALRCDSISGHVTLYWYRQTLGQGSEVLTYSQSDAQRDKSGRPSGRFSAERPERSVSTLKIQRTEQGDSAVYLCASSFGNDRPSNQPQHFGDGTRLSIL.

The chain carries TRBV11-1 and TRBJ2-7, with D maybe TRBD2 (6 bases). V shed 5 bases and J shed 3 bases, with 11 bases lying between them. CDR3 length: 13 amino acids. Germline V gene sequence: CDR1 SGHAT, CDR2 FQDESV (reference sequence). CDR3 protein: CASSPGEDYEQYF. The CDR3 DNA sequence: TGTGCCAGCAGCCCGGGAGAGGACTACGAGCAGTACTTC.

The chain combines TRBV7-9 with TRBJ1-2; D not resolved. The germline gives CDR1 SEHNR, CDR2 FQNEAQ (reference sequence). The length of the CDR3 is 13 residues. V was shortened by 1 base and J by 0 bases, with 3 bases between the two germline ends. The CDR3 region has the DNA TGTGCCAGCAGCTTAGACACTAACTATGGCTACACCTTC. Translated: CASSLDTNYGYTF.

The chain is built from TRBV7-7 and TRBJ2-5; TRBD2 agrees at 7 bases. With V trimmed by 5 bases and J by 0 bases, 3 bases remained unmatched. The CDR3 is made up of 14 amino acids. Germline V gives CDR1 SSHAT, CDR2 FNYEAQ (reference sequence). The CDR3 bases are TGTGCCAGCAGCCCGGGGGGAAACCAAGAGACCCAGTACTTC. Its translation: CASSPGGNQETQYF.

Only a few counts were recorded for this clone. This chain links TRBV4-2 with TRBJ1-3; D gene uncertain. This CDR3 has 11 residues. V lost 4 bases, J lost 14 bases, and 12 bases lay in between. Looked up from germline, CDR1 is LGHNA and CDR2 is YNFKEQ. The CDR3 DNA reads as TGTGCCAGCAGCCCTCCGGGTCTCTTATATTTT. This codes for CASSPPGLLYF.

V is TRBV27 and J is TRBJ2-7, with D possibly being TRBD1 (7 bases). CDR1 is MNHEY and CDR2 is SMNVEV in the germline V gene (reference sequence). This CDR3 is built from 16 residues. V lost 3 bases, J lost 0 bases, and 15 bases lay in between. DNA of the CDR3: TGTGCCAGCAGTTTTTCAGGGGGGACGGTCTCCTACGAGCAGTACTTC. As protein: CASSFSGGTVSYEQYF.

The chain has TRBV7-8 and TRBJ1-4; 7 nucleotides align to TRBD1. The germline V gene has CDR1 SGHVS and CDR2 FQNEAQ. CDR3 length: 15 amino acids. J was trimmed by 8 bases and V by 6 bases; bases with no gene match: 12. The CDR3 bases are TGTGCCAGCAGACAACTACAGGGGCGCGGGGAAAAACTGTTTTTT. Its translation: CASRQLQGRGEKLFF. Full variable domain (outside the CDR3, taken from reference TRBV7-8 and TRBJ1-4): GAGVSQSPRYKVAKRGQDVALRCDPISGHVSLFWYQQALGQGPEFLTYFQNEAQLDKSGLPSDRFFAERPEGSVSTLKIQRTQQEDSAVYLCASRQLQGRGEKLFFGSGTQLSVL.

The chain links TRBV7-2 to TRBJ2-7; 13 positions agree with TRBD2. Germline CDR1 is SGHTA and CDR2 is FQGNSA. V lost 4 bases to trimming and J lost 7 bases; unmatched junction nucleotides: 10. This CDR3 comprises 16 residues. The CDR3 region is CASSSKTSGRSREQYF. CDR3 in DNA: TGTGCCAGCAGCTCTAAGACTAGCGGGAGGTCTAGGGAGCAGTACTTC.

The chain's CDR3 is CASSFLGTDTQYF. Here the CDR3 DNA reads TGTGCCAGCAGCTTCCTTGGCACAGATACGCAGTATTTT. This rearrangement joins TRBV5-8 to TRBJ2-3, with D hard to call. V shed 2 bases and J shed 1 base, with 5 bases lying between them. The germline CDR1 and CDR2 sequences are SGHTS and YDEGEE. This CDR3 has 13 amino acids.

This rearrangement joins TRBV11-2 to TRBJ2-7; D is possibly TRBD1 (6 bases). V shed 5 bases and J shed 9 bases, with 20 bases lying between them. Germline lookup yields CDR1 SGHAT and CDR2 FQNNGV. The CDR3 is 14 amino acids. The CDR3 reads CASSVGAWGVRQYF. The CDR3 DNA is TGTGCCAGCAGCGTGGGGGCATGGGGAGTGAGGCAGTACTTC.

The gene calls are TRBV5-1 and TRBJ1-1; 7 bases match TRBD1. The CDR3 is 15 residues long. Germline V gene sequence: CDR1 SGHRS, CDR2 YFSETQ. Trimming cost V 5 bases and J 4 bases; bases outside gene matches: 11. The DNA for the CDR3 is TGCGCCAGCAGAAACCAGGGGGGAACAGTCACTGAAGCTTTCTTT. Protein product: CASRNQGGTVTEAFF.